The 13 T cell receptor beta chains given below trace back to one sample, sequenced in a study of blood T cell repertoires in COVID-19. Assay: immunoSEQ multiplex PCR; the TCRdb copy retains only in-frame clones and omits some. The profile shows about 140,000 clones, 87% of them singletons. Sample: PBMCs or T cells enriched from blood (not recorded which). These receptor sequences come from a man between 60 and 75 years old who had recovered from COVID-19.

The chain combines TRBV5-1 with TRBJ2-3; the match to TRBD2 covers 10 bases. CDR3 length equals 18 residues. Germline V lookup: CDR1 SGHRS, CDR2 YFSETQ. V lost 1 base and J lost 1; bases outside the gene matches: 9. CDR3 sequence (DNA): TGCGCCAGCAGCTTGTTGAGGGTGGGGACTAGCGGCACAGATACGCAGTATTTT. Protein: CASSLLRVGTSGTDTQYF.

CDR3 coding DNA: TGCAGCGTGCACAGGGGGTACGAGCAGTACTTC. As protein: CSVHRGYEQYF. The chain combines TRBV29-1 with TRBJ2-7; 8 bases align to TRBD1. V gave up 6 bases and J gave up 4 bases; unmatched junction bases: 2. Germline CDR1 SQVTM, CDR2 ANQGSEA. The CDR3 is made up of 11 amino acids.

The chain is built from TRBV7-8 and TRBJ1-2; D is uncertain. Germline CDR1 reads SGHVS; CDR2 reads FQNEAQ. Trimming removed 4 bases from V and 7 bases from J, with 13 bases in between. The CDR3 runs to 13 residues. DNA for the CDR3: TGTGCCAGCAGCTCCGAAGCCTTTAGTGGCTACACCTTC. The encoded protein is CASSSEAFSGYTF.

The V gene is TRBV5-5, the J gene TRBJ1-1; D possibly corresponds to TRBD1 (5 bases). The ends were cut back, 4 bases at V and 1 base at J, with 11 bases in the middle. The CDR3 totals 14 residues. Germline assignment: CDR1 SGHKS and CDR2 YYEKEE (reference sequence). The DNA of the CDR3 is TGTGCCAGCAGCCCCACAGGACAGAACACTGAAGCTTTCTTT. Translation gives CASSPTGQNTEAFF.

The chain joins TRBV7-9 to TRBJ2-5, with 7 bases fitting TRBD2. The CDR3 sequence is 15 residues long. Germline-derived CDR1 and CDR2 are SEHNR and FQNEAQ (reference sequence). V lost 5 bases to trimming and J lost 1 base; unmatched junction nucleotides: 7. For the CDR3, the DNA is TGTGCCAGCAGCCATAGACTAGCACCCCAAGAGACCCAGTACTTC. This gives the protein CASSHRLAPQETQYF.

To note about this clone: Given the absence of the conserved phenylalanine or tryptophan at the CDR3 end, a read error is likely. The DNA is left out, because the CDR3 cannot be placed on it with certainty; the CDR3 is given as TCRdb lists it. The chain links TRBV7-9 to TRBJ1-2; no DNA check was done on the table's D call, TRBD1. The CDR3 is 14 amino acids in total, end residues counted. In germline, CDR1 is SEHNR, CDR2 FQNEAQ (reference sequence). The CDR3 spells CASSLSGVAGQLSL.

The chain carries TRBV28 and TRBJ1-1; D is perhaps TRBD1 (5 bases). Germline CDR1 is MDHEN and CDR2 is SYDVKM. The V and J ends lost 8 bases and 1 base respectively, with 14 bases between them. This CDR3 is built from 14 residues. Here the CDR3 DNA reads TGTGCCAGCCGAGGGGCGGGGAGGAACACTGAAGCTTTCTTT. Protein product: CASRGAGRNTEAFF.

Only a few counts were recorded for this clone. In nucleotides, the CDR3 is TGTGCCAGCAGCTTATCCAGCGGGGGGTACGAGCAGTACTTC. This encodes CASSLSSGGYEQYF. This chain joins TRBV7-6 and TRBJ2-7; the match to TRBD2 covers 9 bases. V was pared by 2 bases and J by 4 bases, with 3 bases of the junction left unmatched. Germline CDR1 reads SGHVS; CDR2 reads FNYEAQ. This CDR3 is built from 14 residues.

The chain carries TRBV5-1 and TRBJ2-1; TRBD1 aligns across 7 bases. This CDR3 spans 14 amino acids. With 4 bases clipped from V and 3 bases from J, the junction kept 4 bases outside the gene matches. Germline V CDR1 and CDR2: SGHRS, YFSETQ. This CDR3 reads CASSIGTDYNEQFF. CDR3 coding DNA: TGCGCCAGCAGCATCGGGACAGACTACAATGAGCAGTTCTTC. Together with reference TRBV5-1 and TRBJ2-1, the CDR3 gives the full variable domain: KAGVTQTPRYLIKTRGQQVTLSCSPISGHRSVSWYQQTPGQGLQFLFEYFSETQRNKGNFPGRFSGRQFSNSRSEMNVSTLELGDSALYLCASSIGTDYNEQFFGPGTRLTVL.

V gene TRBV6-2 or TRBV6-3 combines with J gene TRBJ2-2; TRBD2 aligns across 11 bases. V lost 4 bases and J lost 1; bases outside the gene matches: 5. CDR3 length: 17 amino acids. Germline V gene lookup returns CDR1 MNHEY and CDR2 SVGEGT. CDR3 in amino acids: CASSWGLAAGNTGELFF. DNA of the CDR3: TGTGCCAGCAGTTGGGGACTAGCGGCGGGGAACACCGGGGAGCTGTTTTTT.

This chain connects TRBV4-1 to TRBJ1-2; 8 nucleotides line up with TRBD1. V lost 5 bases, J lost 6 bases, and 8 bases stayed unmatched. CDR1 and CDR2 from the germline V gene are MGHRA and YSYEKL. CDR3 length: 14 amino acids. Written as DNA, the CDR3 is TGCGCCAGCAGCTTGGGGACAGGCAGAAATGGCTACACCTTC. Translation gives CASSLGTGRNGYTF.

The rearrangement links TRBV4-1 to TRBJ2-7; the match to TRBD2 covers 9 bases. J lost 5 bases, V lost 4 bases, and 15 bases had no gene match. This CDR3 spans 17 amino acids. CDR1 and CDR2 from the germline V gene are MGHRA and YSYEKL. The CDR3 loop is CASSLRDDGLAFDEQYF. CDR3 nucleotides: TGCGCCAGCAGCCTCCGGGACGATGGACTAGCGTTCGACGAGCAGTACTTC.

The chain has TRBV19 and TRBJ2-1; 15 nucleotides match TRBD2. The length of the CDR3 is 16 residues. Per germline, CDR1 LNHDA and CDR2 SQIVND (reference sequence). The J segment lost 5 bases and the V segment lost 7 bases, leaving 6 bases of the junction unmatched. CDR3 region: CASNRGLAGGNNEQFF. CDR3 sequence (DNA): TGTGCCAGTAACCGGGGACTAGCGGGGGGCAACAATGAGCAGTTCTTC.